This T cell receptor beta chain appears in the sequencing data of a study of molecular identifiers for immune sequencing clone quantification. Study-level findings and limits: Same-barcode identical TCR molecules could make highly expanded clones look smaller than they are. Spiked Jurkat TCR RNA equal to one cell could reportedly be picked out among approximately 980,000 naive cells. Clones exceeding 20 RNA copies carried over 98% of effector molecules but under 1% of naive-cell molecules.

TCRdb re-called the PCR reads through MiXCR, storing one row per CDR3 protein. Of some 680,000 distinct CDR3 sequences listed, about 25% are singletons. Sorting isolated naive CD8 T cells as CD8+CD4-CCR7+CD45RA+ events. This clonotype was recorded at least ten times. Its antigen is undetermined. The clonotype was recovered from a human donor in good health. Some libraries in this study had Jurkat cell RNA spiked in. The sequenced material came from naive CD8+ T cells from blood, with Jurkat cell RNA spiked in. Subset of the sample: FACS-sorted CD8+CD4-CCR7+CD45RA+ naive T cells.

The CDR3 sequence: CASSQEWDKNPLSGYTF. CDR3 in DNA: TGTGCCAGCAGCCAAGAATGGGACAAGAACCCTCTAAGTGGCTACACCTTC. The chain links TRBV14 to TRBJ1-2; tentative D call: TRBD1 (6 bases). The germline CDR1 and CDR2 sequences are SGHDN and FVKESK. Trimming stripped 0 bases from V and 7 bases from J, with 21 bases between. The CDR3 is 17 residues long.